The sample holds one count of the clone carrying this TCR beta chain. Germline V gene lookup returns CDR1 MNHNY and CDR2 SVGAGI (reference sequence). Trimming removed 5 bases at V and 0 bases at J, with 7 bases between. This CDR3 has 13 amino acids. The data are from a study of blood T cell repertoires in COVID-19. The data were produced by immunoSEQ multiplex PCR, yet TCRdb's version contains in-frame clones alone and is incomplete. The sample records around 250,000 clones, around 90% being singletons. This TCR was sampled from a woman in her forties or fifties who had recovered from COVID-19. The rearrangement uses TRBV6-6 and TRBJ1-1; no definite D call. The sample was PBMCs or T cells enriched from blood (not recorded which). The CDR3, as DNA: TGTGCCAGCAGTCGAGCGTTGAACACTGAAGCTTTCTTT. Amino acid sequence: CASSRALNTEAFF.